The rows below give T cell receptor beta chains drawn from one sample of a study of Ad26.COV2.S vaccination and SARS-CoV-2 variants. Using immunoSEQ multiplex PCR, the repertoire was profiled, and TCRdb retains in-frame clones only, with some absent. The sample shows about 350,000 clones, more than 75% of them seen only once. The sample was peripheral blood, taken in a trial of Ad26.COV2.S vaccine versus placebo. The receptors were sampled from a person between 18 and 65 years old who received the Ad26.COV2.S COVID-19 vaccine or a placebo. The CDR3 runs from the conserved cysteine through the conserved F or W. The D gene is left open where the match is weak. Rows give clone size only sometimes, using once, few, many, or a class for an expanded clone.

v_call,d_call,clone_size,j_call,cdr3_nt,cdr3_aa
TRBV10-1,TRBD1,-,TRBJ2-3,TGCGCCAGCGCACCGGGACAGCACTTCGATACGCAGTATTTT,CASAPGQHFDTQYF
TRBV30,-,-,TRBJ1-1,TGTGCCTGGAACCCATTGGGTGGGCCACCTTCTGAAGCTTTCTTT,CAWNPLGGPPSEAFF
TRBV6-5,-,-,TRBJ1-5,TGTGCCAGCACGGGGACTGAGAGACAGCCCCAGCATTTT,CASTGTERQPQHF
TRBV27,-,-,TRBJ2-7,TGTGCCAGCAGTTTTTCAGGGGACTACGAGCAGTACTTC,CASSFSGDYEQYF
TRBV9,-,-,TRBJ2-5,TGTGCCAGCATCACAGGGTTGGAGACCCAGTACTTC,CASITGLETQYF
TRBV7-2,-,-,TRBJ1-3,TGTGCCAGCAGCCTACTACCAGCTGGAAACACCATATATTTT,CASSLLPAGNTIYF
TRBV7-3,TRBD2,-,TRBJ2-3,TGTGCCAGCAGCACGAGCGGGGGGAACACAGATACGCAGTATTTT,CASSTSGGNTDTQYF
TRBV13,TRBD2,-,TRBJ2-3,TGTGCCAGCAGCTTAGGCCAGCCGGCGGGGGGGCGGAATACGCAGTATTTT,CASSLGQPAGGRNTQYF
TRBV6-1,-,-,TRBJ1-4,TGTGCCAGCAGTGCATGGGGGGGGACGGAAAATGAAAAACTGTTTTTT,CASSAWGGTENEKLFF
TRBV7-9,-,once,TRBJ2-7,TGTGCCAGCAGCCGGCCGGGACCAAACTCCTACGAGCAGTACTTC,CASSRPGPNSYEQYF
TRBV4-2,TRBD1,-,TRBJ2-5,TGTGCCAGCAGCCAAGTAACAGGGGGGCTTGGAGAGACCCAGTACTTC,CASSQVTGGLGETQYF
TRBV12-3/TRBV12-4,-,-,TRBJ2-2,TGTGCCAGCTCCCAGGGGAACACCGGGGAGCTGTTTTTT,CASSQGNTGELFF
TRBV30,TRBD1,-,TRBJ1-5,TGTGCCTGGACGGAGACAGGGTGGAATCAGCCCCAGCATTTT,CAWTETGWNQPQHF
TRBV6-6,-,-,TRBJ1-1,TGTGCCAGCAGTTACCCCGACAGGATGCCTTTCTTT,CASSYPDRMPFF
TRBV5-6,-,few,TRBJ1-5,TGTGCCAGCAGCTCAGGAAGCAATCAGCCCCAGCATTTT,CASSSGSNQPQHF
TRBV6-1,-,-,TRBJ1-3,TGTGCCAGCAGTGAATTGGGGTTGTCTTATTTT,CASSELGLSYF
TRBV15,-,once,TRBJ1-4,TGTGCCACCAGCAGAGACAGGGGCGAAAAACTGTTTTTT,CATSRDRGEKLFF
TRBV5-1,-,-,TRBJ1-3,TGCGCCACCCGGGACAATGGAAACACCATATATTTT,CATRDNGNTIYF
TRBV27,-,-,TRBJ1-5,TGTGCCAGCAGTCCCCTATTCGCTCATGAGGTCAACCAGCCCCAGCATTTT,CASSPLFAHEVNQPQHF
TRBV6-5,TRBD1,-,TRBJ1-1,TGTGCCAGCAGCTTCGACAGGGGAGGCACTGAAGCTTTCTTT,CASSFDRGGTEAFF
TRBV3-1/TRBV3-2,-,-,TRBJ2-2,TGTGCCAGCTGGGGGAACACCGGGGAGCTGTTTTTT,CASWGNTGELFF
TRBV7-2,-,once,TRBJ1-2,TGTGCCAGCAGCTTAGGGTTCGGCACCGAAGACGGCTACACCTTC,CASSLGFGTEDGYTF
TRBV5-5,-,-,TRBJ1-4,TGTGCCAGCAGCTTGAGCCCCGGCGGATTTAATGAAAAACTGTTTTTT,CASSLSPGGFNEKLFF
TRBV18,-,-,TRBJ2-7,TGTGCCAGCACCAAAGACAGAGAAGGCGAGCAGTACTTC,CASTKDREGEQYF
TRBV7-2,-,-,TRBJ1-2,TGTGCCAGCAGCTTGCAGGGGCGCAGCTATGGCTACACCTTC,CASSLQGRSYGYTF